This TCR beta chain was sequenced for a study of T cell responses to AZD1222 COVID-19 vaccine. Findings and caveats of the study: When two AZD1222 doses had been given, Spike-specific TCR breadth and depth rose. Seropositive at baseline were only five or six AZD1222 recipients.

Only a few counts were recorded for this clone. Its target is not known. CDR3 length: 15 amino acids. The V segment lost 5 bases and the J segment 0 bases; nucleotides outside the gene matches: 5. The germline CDR1 and CDR2 sequences are ENHRY and SYGVKD. Method: immunoSEQ multiplex PCR; TCRdb's copy keeps in-frame clones and lacks some. The table lists about 180,000 clones, around 88% of them singletons. The sequences come from peripheral blood, collected 28 days after the second AZD1222 dose. The sequence was collected from an adult who received the AZD1222 COVID-19 vaccine. The chain is built from TRBV10-3 and TRBJ1-1, with TRBD1 matching 8 bases. CDR3 coding DNA: TGTGCCATCAGTCGGCAGGGGGCGCTGAACACTGAAGCTTTCTTT. Its protein product is CAISRQGALNTEAFF.